Presented here are 3 T cell receptor beta chains from one specimen sequenced in a study of OX40 agonist ivuxolimab in advanced cancers. Generated by immunoSEQ multiplex PCR, the TCRdb table keeps only in-frame clones and is missing some. The sample lists about 54,000 clones; just under 85% were seen once. The starting material was CD4+ or CD8+ T cells sorted from blood, obtained in a trial of the OX40 agonist ivuxolimab. These receptors came from an adult with an advanced solid tumor such as melanoma, head and neck, liver or kidney cancer.

This chain links TRBV30 with TRBJ1-4; 8 bases line up with TRBD1. Germline lookup yields CDR1 GTSNPN and CDR2 SVGIG (reference sequence). J was trimmed by 8 bases and V by 1 base; bases with no gene match: 6. The CDR3 has 14 amino acids. The CDR3 nucleotides read TGTGCCTGGAGTGCAGGGGGCTTTATGGAAAAACTGTTTTTT. Its protein product is CAWSAGGFMEKLFF.

This clone was seen more than once but under ten times. This chain links TRBV28 with TRBJ2-1; TRBD1 agrees at 9 bases. CDR3 length equals 15 residues. The trim removed 6 bases at V and 5 bases at J, leaving 8 bases unmatched. The germline gives CDR1 MDHEN, CDR2 SYDVKM. CDR3 bases: TGTGCCAGCAGATCTACAGGGGGCGCGAACAATGAGCAGTTCTTC. This codes for CASRSTGGANNEQFF.

V usage is TRBV6-1 and J usage is TRBJ2-4; D is undetermined. This CDR3 contains 16 residues. The germline gives CDR1 MNHNS, CDR2 SASEGT. The ends were cut back, 4 bases at V and 0 bases at J, with 13 bases in the middle. The CDR3 DNA follows: TGTGCCAGCAGTGTAATTTTTGGATTAGCCAAAAACATTCAGTACTTC. This sequence encodes CASSVIFGLAKNIQYF.